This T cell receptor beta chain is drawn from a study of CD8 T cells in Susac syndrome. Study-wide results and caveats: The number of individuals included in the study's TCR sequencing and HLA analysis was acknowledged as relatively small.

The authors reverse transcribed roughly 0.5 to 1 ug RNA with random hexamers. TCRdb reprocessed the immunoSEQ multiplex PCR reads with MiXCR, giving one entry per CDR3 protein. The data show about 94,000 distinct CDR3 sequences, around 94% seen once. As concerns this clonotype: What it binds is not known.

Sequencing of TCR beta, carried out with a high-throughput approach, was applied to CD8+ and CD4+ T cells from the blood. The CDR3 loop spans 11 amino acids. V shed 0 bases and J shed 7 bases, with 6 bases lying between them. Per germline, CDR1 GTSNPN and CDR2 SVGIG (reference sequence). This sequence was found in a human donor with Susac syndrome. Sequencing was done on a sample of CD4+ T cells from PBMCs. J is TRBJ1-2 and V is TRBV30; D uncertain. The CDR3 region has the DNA TGTGCCTGGAGTGTACGTTTTGGCTACACCTTC. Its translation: CAWSVRFGYTF. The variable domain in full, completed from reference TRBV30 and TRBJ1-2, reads SQTIHQWPATLVQPVGSPLSLECTVEGTSNPNLYWYRQAAGRGLQLLFYSVGIGQISSEVPQNLSASRPQDRQFILSSKKLLLSDSGFYLCAWSVRFGYTFGSGTRLTVV.